These T cell receptor beta chains were read from a single sample in a study of T cells in Graves' hyperthyroidism and ophthalmopathy. TCRdb re-analysed the multiplex PCR reads in MiXCR, keeping a single row per CDR3 protein. The data hold about 400,000 distinct CDR3 sequences, with around 14% observed a single time. Specimen: blood. All receptors come from a woman aged 25-40 years with Graves' hyperthyroidism. The CDR3 runs from the conserved cysteine through the conserved F or W. Each record gives: V gene, clone size, CDR3 length, J gene, D gene, CDR3 DNA, CDR3 protein. A D gene is named only where the DNA matches it firmly. Not every row has a clone size; where given, it reads once, few, many or a size class.

V: TRBV20-1; size: few; length: 15; J: TRBJ2-7; D: .; DNA: TGCAGTGCTAGATCGGTGGGGGGACCACTACCTGAGCAGTACTTC; CDR3: CSARSVGGPLPEQYF
V: TRBV11-2; size: many; length: 13; J: TRBJ2-1; D: .; DNA: TGTGCCAGCAGCTTAGAGTTGGACAGCGAGCAGTTCTTC; CDR3: CASSLELDSEQFF
V: TRBV20-1; size: many; length: 15; J: TRBJ2-5; D: TRBD2; DNA: TGCAGTGCTAGACCCCTGGGCGGGAGCGGAGAGACCCAGTACTTC; CDR3: CSARPLGGSGETQYF
V: TRBV12-3/TRBV12-4; size: many; length: 15; J: TRBJ1-2; D: .; DNA: TGTGCCAGCAGTTTGAGGGGCTCCCCGGGGGTTGGCTACACCTTC; CDR3: CASSLRGSPGVGYTF
V: TRBV6-1; size: many; length: 15; J: TRBJ2-7; D: TRBD2; DNA: TGTGCCAGCAACCTACTAGCGGGAGGAGCAAACGAGCAGTACTTC; CDR3: CASNLLAGGANEQYF
V: TRBV7-9; size: .; length: 14; J: TRBJ2-1; D: TRBD2; DNA: TGTGCCAGCAGCTTCGGGGGGTCCTACAATGAGCAGTTCTTC; CDR3: CASSFGGSYNEQFF
V: TRBV28; size: many; length: 18; J: TRBJ2-7; D: TRBD2; DNA: TGTGCCAGCAGTCTGAGGTCTCTTAGCGGGAGGGATTCCTACGAGCAGTACTTC; CDR3: CASSLRSLSGRDSYEQYF
V: TRBV6-1; size: .; length: 15; J: TRBJ2-5; D: TRBD1; DNA: TGTGCCAGCAGGATCGGGACAGGGGTAGGGGAGACCCAGTACTTC; CDR3: CASRIGTGVGETQYF
V: TRBV12-5; size: many; length: 17; J: TRBJ1-2; D: .; DNA: TGTGCTAGTGGTTTGGTCCATTACTTGGGGTGGACCTATGGCTACACCTTC; CDR3: CASGLVHYLGWTYGYTF
V: TRBV20-1; size: many; length: 12; J: TRBJ2-2; D: TRBD2; DNA: TGCAGTCCTAGCGGGAGGACCGGGGAGCTGTTTTTT; CDR3: CSPSGRTGELFF
V: TRBV6-1; size: many; length: 12; J: TRBJ2-7; D: .; DNA: TGTGCCAGCAGTTCGACTAGTTCCGAGCAGTACTTC; CDR3: CASSSTSSEQYF
V: TRBV28; size: many; length: 13; J: TRBJ2-7; D: .; DNA: TGTGCCAGCAGTCCCCATATGACGGGCGAGCAGTACTTC; CDR3: CASSPHMTGEQYF
V: TRBV28; size: many; length: 15; J: TRBJ1-2; D: .; DNA: TGTGCCAGCAGCCCCCACTCATCCGCTAACTATGGCTACACCTTC; CDR3: CASSPHSSANYGYTF
V: TRBV6-1; size: .; length: 18; J: TRBJ2-4; D: TRBD2; DNA: TGTGCCAGCAGTGACCCGCAAGTAGCGGGAGAGGACAAAAACATTCAGTACTTC; CDR3: CASSDPQVAGEDKNIQYF
V: TRBV5-1; size: many; length: 16; J: TRBJ1-5; D: .; DNA: TGCGCCAGCAGCCCGTCGGCCGGGGGCGGTTATCAGCCCCAGCATTTT; CDR3: CASSPSAGGGYQPQHF
V: TRBV11-1; size: many; length: 15; J: TRBJ1-2; D: .; DNA: TGTGCCAGCAGCTCAACAGCCGACCAACACTATGGCTACACCTTC; CDR3: CASSSTADQHYGYTF
V: TRBV6-1; size: many; length: 14; J: TRBJ1-1; D: TRBD1; DNA: TGTGCCAGCAACCTTGGACAGGGGCGGGCTGAAGCTTTCTTT; CDR3: CASNLGQGRAEAFF
V: TRBV27; size: many; length: 17; J: TRBJ2-1; D: .; DNA: TGTGCCAGCAGTTTCCCCCCCCCGCCAGTCACCTACAATGAGCAGTTCTTC; CDR3: CASSFPPPPVTYNEQFF
V: TRBV6-5; size: .; length: 17; J: TRBJ2-3; D: TRBD2; DNA: TGTGCCAGCAGTTTACTGGGGGCGGGGGGAGGCACAGATACGCAGTATTTT; CDR3: CASSLLGAGGGTDTQYF
V: TRBV7-2; size: .; length: 15; J: TRBJ2-1; D: TRBD2; DNA: TGTGCCAGCACCCCTAGCGGGGGGTACTACAATGAGCAGTTCTTC; CDR3: CASTPSGGYYNEQFF
V: TRBV3-1; size: many; length: 16; J: TRBJ2-7; D: .; DNA: TGTGCCAGCAGCCAAGAATTGAGGTCCACGCTCTACGAGCAGTACTTC; CDR3: CASSQELRSTLYEQYF
V: TRBV13; size: few; length: 16; J: TRBJ2-3; D: .; DNA: TGTGCCAGCAGACGCGAGGATCTGGGTTGGACAGATACGCAGTATTTT; CDR3: CASRREDLGWTDTQYF
V: TRBV10-1; size: few; length: 14; J: TRBJ2-1; D: .; DNA: TGCGCCAGCAGGGACTCACCCTCCTACAATGAGCAGTTCTTC; CDR3: CASRDSPSYNEQFF
V: TRBV12-3/TRBV12-4; size: many; length: 12; J: TRBJ1-5; D: .; DNA: TGTGCCAGCAGTTTAGAGCTCCAGCCCCAGCATTTT; CDR3: CASSLELQPQHF
V: TRBV5-6; size: few; length: 15; J: TRBJ2-3; D: .; DNA: TGTGCCAGCGGTGTAATGGCGAGGAGCACAGATACGCAGTATTTT; CDR3: CASGVMARSTDTQYF
V: TRBV28; size: many; length: 15; J: TRBJ2-5; D: TRBD2; DNA: TGTGCCAGCAGTTTAGGAAGCGGGAGAGTAGAGACCCAGTACTTC; CDR3: CASSLGSGRVETQYF
V: TRBV2; size: many; length: 15; J: TRBJ2-1; D: TRBD2; DNA: TGTGCCAGCAGTGCCTCGGGGAGGGCCAGCGATGAGCAGTTCTTC; CDR3: CASSASGRASDEQFF
V: TRBV20-1; size: many; length: 14; J: TRBJ2-7; D: .; DNA: TGCAGTGCCCAACGACCCCAGGAGAGATACGAGCAGTACTTC; CDR3: CSAQRPQERYEQYF
V: TRBV5-1; size: .; length: 16; J: TRBJ1-3; D: TRBD1; DNA: TGCGCCAGCAGCACCGGGACAGTCAGCTCTGGAAACACCATATATTTT; CDR3: CASSTGTVSSGNTIYF
V: TRBV19; size: few; length: 16; J: TRBJ2-7; D: TRBD2; DNA: TGTGCCAGTAGTATTTGGGGCCTAGCGGGAGACGGCGAGCAGTACTTC; CDR3: CASSIWGLAGDGEQYF
V: TRBV7-2; size: many; length: 14; J: TRBJ2-3; D: .; DNA: TGTGCCAGCAGCTTTGCTAGCGGCACAGATACGCAGTATTTT; CDR3: CASSFASGTDTQYF
V: TRBV12-3/TRBV12-4; size: .; length: 15; J: TRBJ1-1; D: .; DNA: TGTGCCAGCAGTTTAATGGGGGGCGGGAACACTGAAGCTTTCTTT; CDR3: CASSLMGGGNTEAFF
V: TRBV24-1; size: .; length: 16; J: TRBJ2-3; D: TRBD2; DNA: TGTGCCACCAGTGAGCCCGGGACTAGCGGGTCCAATACGCAGTATTTT; CDR3: CATSEPGTSGSNTQYF
V: TRBV20-1; size: few; length: 14; J: TRBJ2-7; D: .; DNA: TGCAGTGCAAACGACAGGAGTGGCTCCTACGAGCAGTACTTC; CDR3: CSANDRSGSYEQYF
V: TRBV3-1; size: .; length: 14; J: TRBJ1-3; D: .; DNA: TGTGCCAGCAGCCAAGATCCCGGTGGAAACACCATATATTTT; CDR3: CASSQDPGGNTIYF
V: TRBV14; size: .; length: 17; J: TRBJ2-3; D: TRBD2; DNA: TGTGCCAGCAGCCATTATCGCAGCGGGAGATATGGTGATACGCAGTATTTT; CDR3: CASSHYRSGRYGDTQYF
V: TRBV3-1; size: many; length: 17; J: TRBJ1-5; D: TRBD1; DNA: TGTGCCAGCAGCCAAGGGACAGGGGTTTATAGCAATCAGCCCCAGCATTTT; CDR3: CASSQGTGVYSNQPQHF
V: TRBV15; size: few; length: 16; J: TRBJ2-5; D: TRBD2; DNA: TGTGCCACCAGCGGGGGACTAGCGGGAGTCGGGGAGACCCAGTACTTC; CDR3: CATSGGLAGVGETQYF
V: TRBV15; size: .; length: 16; J: TRBJ2-7; D: TRBD1; DNA: TGTGCCACCAGCAGAGTAACAGGACAGGGCTATTACGAGCAGTACTTC; CDR3: CATSRVTGQGYYEQYF
V: TRBV28; size: many; length: 15; J: TRBJ2-7; D: TRBD2; DNA: TGTGCCAGCAGTCCCACGGGGGGGGGGGCCTACGAGCAGTACTTC; CDR3: CASSPTGGGAYEQYF